The 3 T cell receptor beta chains reported below all come from one sample, sequenced in a study of identical twins' blood T cells. TCRdb called the 5' RACE reads again in MiXCR, with one record for every CDR3 protein. This table holds 300,000 to 450,000 distinct CDR3 sequences, around 30% found once. Sequenced material: PBMCs. These receptors all stem from a woman aged 18 to 55 in good health.

The chain recombines TRBV29-1 with TRBJ2-2; no reliable D call. Germline V CDR1 and CDR2: SQVTM, ANQGSEA. The CDR3 runs to 14 residues. The ends were cut back, 6 bases at V and 6 bases at J, with 17 bases in the middle. The CDR3 coding sequence is TGCAGCGTCAAACATCGGTCCGACGCCGGGGAGCTGTTTTTT. Protein: CSVKHRSDAGELFF.

This clonotype was counted only a few times. A read error is likely, as this CDR3 ends without the conserved phenylalanine or tryptophan. The limits of the CDR3 on the DNA are not certain, so only TCRdb's listed CDR3 is given. The chain has TRBV12-3 or TRBV12-4 and TRBJ1-2. The CDR3 is made up of 13 amino acids, end residues included. The CDR3 is CASSFSTERRHTL.

This clonotype was seen repeatedly, ten times or more. The V gene is TRBV2, the J gene TRBJ2-3, with 9 bases matching TRBD1. This CDR3 spans 15 amino acids. V was pared by 3 bases and J by 4 bases, with 5 bases of the junction left unmatched. From germline, CDR1 is SNHLY and CDR2 FYNNEI. The CDR3 region is CASSDSGQGPDTQYF. In DNA, the CDR3 is TGTGCCAGCAGTGATTCGGGACAGGGACCAGATACGCAGTATTTT.